A selection of T cell receptor beta chains follows, all from one sample in a study of cytotoxic CD8 clonotypes in ibrutinib-treated CLL. Repertoires were generated with immunoSEQ multiplex PCR, while TCRdb's copy carries only in-frame clones and drops some. The data hold roughly 58,000 clones, with roughly 54% observed a single time. Here the sequenced sample was PBMCs, taken at disease progression, from a patient treated with ibrutinib. The receptors originated from a human donor with chronic lymphocytic leukemia. The CDR3 runs from the conserved cysteine through the conserved F or W.

J | V | CDR3
TRBJ1-1 | TRBV7-9 | CASRQGGNTEAFF
TRBJ2-7 | TRBV28 | CASALAATYEQYF
TRBJ2-2 | TRBV19 | CASSILRKGELFF
TRBJ1-2 | TRBV21-1 | CASSNKSSGRHTF
TRBJ1-1 | TRBV27 | CASRRRENTEAFF
TRBJ2-1 | TRBV7-2 | CASSLASASYNEQFF
TRBJ2-3 | TRBV27 | CASSSLRDPRVDTQYF
TRBJ2-7 | TRBV28 | CASRVRGEQYF
TRBJ2-6 | TRBV18 | CASSPPIGRGSSSGANVLTF
TRBJ2-7 | TRBV5-1 | CASSLGVSGAYEQYF
TRBJ1-2 | TRBV18 | CASSSRGLREGYTF
TRBJ2-3 | TRBV2 | CASSDPLAAVDTQYF
TRBJ1-6 | TRBV30 | CAWREGSSYNSPLHF
TRBJ1-3 | TRBV5-6 | CASSLSGVLSGNTIYF
TRBJ1-1 | TRBV5-1 | CASSLDGRTEAFF
TRBJ2-7 | TRBV10-3 | CAISELAGPIYEQYF
TRBJ1-3 | TRBV5-1 | CASSLGGGSGNTIYF
TRBJ2-7 | TRBV7-2 | CASSSDGVYEQYF
TRBJ2-3 | TRBV6-5 | CASSIGQGSDTQYF
TRBJ2-1 | TRBV11-2 | CASSFVAGFVEQFF
TRBJ1-5 | TRBV21-1 | CASGGGGQPQHF